The present T cell receptor beta chain was sequenced within a study of T cell repertoires in cytomegalovirus infection. Study information: Both a matching HLA type and CMV infection were indicated by public TCR beta signatures.

Deletions cut 6 bases from V and 0 bases from J, with 10 bases between. CDR1 SNHLY and CDR2 FYNNEI come from the germline V gene. The CDR3 is 14 residues long. Notes on the study in general: It was HLA-C-restricted CMV-specific TCR beta clonotypes that dominated the response ex vivo. Accumulated public TCR beta family frequency recognized individuals carrying CMV together with the relevant HLA.

MiXCR, applied by TCRdb to the reads, yields one record per CDR3 protein. Of 200,000 or so distinct CDR3 sequences listed, roughly 30% are singletons. Note on this clonotype: What it recognizes is unknown.

The chain carries TRBV2 and TRBJ2-3, with D perhaps TRBD2 (5 bases). The sample comprised PBMCs. The source is a human donor in good health (CMV status not recorded). Some clones in this sample may be carry-over from other donors' samples. The CDR3 sequence is CASRGLSSTDTQYF. CDR3 nucleotides: TGTGCCAGCAGAGGACTTTCTAGCACAGATACGCAGTATTTT.